This is a list of T cell receptor beta chains from one sample in a study of cytomegalovirus exposure and HLA in healthy donors. Libraries were prepared by immunoSEQ multiplex PCR; TCRdb keeps only in-frame clonotypes and omits some of them. The top ten clones hold roughly 8% of a sample with 40,000 or so clones, about nine tenths of them seen once. Sequenced material: PBMCs. The receptors come from a woman aged 40-49 years in good health and CMV-seropositive. The CDR3 runs from the conserved cysteine through the conserved F or W. The order of the fields is clone size, D gene, V gene, J gene, CDR3 protein, CDR3 DNA. The D gene is left open where the match is weak. Size is stated for part of the rows, as once, few or many counts, or as a class when the clone is expanded.

NA,NA,TRBV6-4,TRBJ2-7,CASSDQGRVYEQYF,TGTGCCAGCAGTGACCAGGGCAGGGTCTACGAGCAGTACTTC
NA,NA,TRBV6-6,TRBJ2-5,CASTKKSGFQETQYF,TGTGCCAGCACCAAGAAGTCGGGGTTTCAAGAGACCCAGTACTTC
NA,NA,TRBV6-5,TRBJ1-5,CASSSGSNQPQHF,TGTGCCAGCAGCTCAGGTAGCAATCAGCCCCAGCATTTT
NA,NA,TRBV6-6,TRBJ2-7,CASRTESLLYEQYF,TGTGCCAGTAGGACAGAGAGCTTACTCTACGAGCAGTACTTC
NA,NA,TRBV4-1,TRBJ1-4,CASRSQRGATNEKLFF,TGCGCCAGCCGCAGCCAACGGGGGGCAACTAATGAAAAACTGTTTTTT
NA,NA,TRBV2,TRBJ2-2,CASEYVLNTGELFF,TGTGCCAGCGAGTACGTCCTGAACACCGGGGAGCTGTTTTTT
once,TRBD1,TRBV5-4,TRBJ1-1,CASSFFNRGMNTEAFF,TGTGCCAGCAGCTTTTTTAACAGGGGTATGAACACTGAAGCTTTCTTT
NA,TRBD1,TRBV6-5,TRBJ1-1,CASSSPGTGLAFF,TGTGCCAGCAGTTCCCCCGGGACAGGGTTAGCTTTCTTT
NA,TRBD1,TRBV7-9,TRBJ2-2,CASSPPTGGRTGELFF,TGTGCCAGCAGCCCCCCAACAGGGGGCAGGACCGGGGAGCTGTTTTTT
NA,TRBD2,TRBV5-8,TRBJ2-3,CASSRGTSGDTDTQYF,TGTGCCAGCAGCCGGGGGACTAGCGGAGACACAGATACGCAGTATTTT
few,NA,TRBV6-5,TRBJ2-7,CASSYSRTLRGQQYF,TGTGCCAGCAGTTACTCGCGGACACTACGAGGCCAGCAGTACTTC
once,NA,TRBV6-1,TRBJ2-7,CASSDTDSHEQYF,TGTGCCAGCAGTGATACTGACAGTCACGAGCAGTACTTC
NA,NA,TRBV9,TRBJ1-4,CASGPTETNEKLFF,TGTGCCAGCGGGCCAACAGAGACTAATGAAAAACTGTTTTTT